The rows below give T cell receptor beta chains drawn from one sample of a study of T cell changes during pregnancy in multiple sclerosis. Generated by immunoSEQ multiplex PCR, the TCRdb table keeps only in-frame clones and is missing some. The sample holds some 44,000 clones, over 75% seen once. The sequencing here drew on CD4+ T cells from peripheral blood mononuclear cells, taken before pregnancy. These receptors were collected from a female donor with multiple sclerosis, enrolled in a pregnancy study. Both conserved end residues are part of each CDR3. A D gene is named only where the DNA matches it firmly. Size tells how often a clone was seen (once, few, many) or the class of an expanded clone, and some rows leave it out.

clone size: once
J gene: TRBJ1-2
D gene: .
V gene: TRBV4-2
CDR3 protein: CASSQGGMSYGYTF
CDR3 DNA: TGTGCCAGCAGCCAAGGCGGGATGTCATATGGCTACACCTTC

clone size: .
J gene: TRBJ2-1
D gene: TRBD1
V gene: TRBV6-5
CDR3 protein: CASSPTGGPHNEQFF
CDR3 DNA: TGTGCCAGCAGCCCCACAGGGGGGCCACACAATGAGCAGTTCTTC

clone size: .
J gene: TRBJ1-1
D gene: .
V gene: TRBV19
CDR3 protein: CASSPSNRVWTEAFF
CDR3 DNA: TGTGCCAGTAGCCCTTCAAACAGGGTGTGGACTGAAGCTTTCTTT

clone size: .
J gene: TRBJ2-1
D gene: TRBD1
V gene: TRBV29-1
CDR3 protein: CSVAARTGSYNEQFF
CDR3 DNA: TGCAGCGTTGCCGCGAGGACAGGGAGTTACAATGAGCAGTTCTTC

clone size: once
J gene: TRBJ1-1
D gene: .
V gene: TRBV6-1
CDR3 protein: CASSVEGGNTEAFF
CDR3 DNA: TGTGCCAGCAGTGTGGAAGGGGGGAACACTGAAGCTTTCTTT

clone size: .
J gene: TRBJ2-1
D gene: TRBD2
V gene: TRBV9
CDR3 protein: CASGRGTFPNEQFF
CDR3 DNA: TGTGCCAGCGGGCGGGGGACTTTTCCCAATGAGCAGTTCTTC

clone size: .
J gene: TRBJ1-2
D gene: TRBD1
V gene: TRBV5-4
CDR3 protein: CASSRGQGGFGIGYGYTF
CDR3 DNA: TGTGCCAGCAGCCGGGGACAGGGAGGCTTTGGTATAGGCTATGGCTACACCTTC

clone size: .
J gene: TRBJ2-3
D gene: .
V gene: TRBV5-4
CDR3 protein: CASSLAGVGTDTQYF
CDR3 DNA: TGTGCCAGCAGCTTGGCGGGGGTAGGCACAGATACGCAGTATTTT

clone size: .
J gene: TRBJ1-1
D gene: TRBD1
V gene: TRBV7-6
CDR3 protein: CASSSGPTGTGTEAFF
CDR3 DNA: TGTGCCAGCAGCTCAGGTCCGACAGGGACGGGAACTGAAGCTTTCTTT

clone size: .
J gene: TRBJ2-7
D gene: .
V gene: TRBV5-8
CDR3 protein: CASSLRTAQTYEQYF
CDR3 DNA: TGTGCCAGCAGCTTGCGGACAGCCCAAACCTACGAGCAGTACTTC

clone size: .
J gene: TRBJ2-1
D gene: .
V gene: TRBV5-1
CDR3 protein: CASSAQISGKQFF
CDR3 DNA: TGCGCCAGCAGCGCACAGATCTCGGGGAAGCAGTTCTTC

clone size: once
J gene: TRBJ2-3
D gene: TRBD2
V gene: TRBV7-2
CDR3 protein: CASSPWTSGRGTDTQYF
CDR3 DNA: TGTGCCAGCAGCCCCTGGACTAGCGGGAGAGGCACAGATACGCAGTATTTT

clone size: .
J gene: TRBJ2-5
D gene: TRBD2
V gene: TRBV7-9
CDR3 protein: CASSLLAGGQETQYF
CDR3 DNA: TGTGCCAGCAGCCTACTAGCGGGGGGACAAGAGACCCAGTACTTC

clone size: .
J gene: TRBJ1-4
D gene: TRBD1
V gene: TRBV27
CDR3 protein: CASSWQGDEKLFF
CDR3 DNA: TGTGCCAGCAGTTGGCAGGGGGATGAAAAACTGTTTTTT

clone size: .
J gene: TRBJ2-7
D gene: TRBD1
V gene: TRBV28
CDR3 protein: CASSFPRTGGYEQYF
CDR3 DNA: TGTGCCAGCAGTTTCCCGAGGACAGGTGGTTACGAGCAGTACTTC

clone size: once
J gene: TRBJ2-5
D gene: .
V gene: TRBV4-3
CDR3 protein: CASSQDKLVGTQYF
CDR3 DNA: TGCGCCAGCAGCCAAGATAAACTAGTAGGGACCCAGTACTTC

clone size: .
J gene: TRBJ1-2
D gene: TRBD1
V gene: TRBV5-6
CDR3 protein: CASSWGTGLVGYTF
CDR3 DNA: TGTGCCAGCAGCTGGGGGACAGGCCTTGTCGGCTACACCTTC

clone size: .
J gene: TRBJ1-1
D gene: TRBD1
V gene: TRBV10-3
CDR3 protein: CAIRDLGTGVTEAFF
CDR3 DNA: TGTGCCATCAGGGATTTGGGGACAGGGGTAACTGAAGCTTTCTTT

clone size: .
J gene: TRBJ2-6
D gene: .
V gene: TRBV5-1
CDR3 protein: CASSLEAPPVANVLTF
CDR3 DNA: TGCGCCAGCAGCTTGGAAGCCCCCCCGGTGGCCAACGTCCTGACTTTC

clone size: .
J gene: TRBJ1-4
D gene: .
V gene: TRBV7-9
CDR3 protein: CASSPLATNEKLFF
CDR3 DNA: TGTGCCAGCAGCCCTCTAGCAACTAATGAAAAACTGTTTTTT

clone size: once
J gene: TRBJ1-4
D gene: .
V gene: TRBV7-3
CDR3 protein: CASSLQVNEKLFF
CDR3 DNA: TGTGCCAGCAGTTTACAGGTTAATGAAAAACTGTTTTTT

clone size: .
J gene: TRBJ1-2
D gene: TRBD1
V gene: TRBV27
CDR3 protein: CASRPSGGFNYGYTF
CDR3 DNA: TGTGCCAGCCGACCCTCAGGGGGGTTCAACTATGGCTACACCTTC

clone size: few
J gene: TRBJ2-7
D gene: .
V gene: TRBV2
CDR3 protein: CASTSVDYEQYF
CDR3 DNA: TGTGCCAGCACTAGCGTAGACTACGAGCAGTACTTC

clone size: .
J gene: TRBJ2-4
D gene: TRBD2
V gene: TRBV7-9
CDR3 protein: CASSLTSGVIAKNIQYF
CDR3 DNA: TGTGCCAGCAGCTTAACTAGCGGGGTTATAGCCAAAAACATTCAGTACTTC

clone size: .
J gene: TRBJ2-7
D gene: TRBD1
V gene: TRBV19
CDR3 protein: CASEKSGTGSYEQYF
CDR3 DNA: TGTGCCAGTGAAAAGTCCGGGACAGGCTCCTACGAGCAGTACTTC

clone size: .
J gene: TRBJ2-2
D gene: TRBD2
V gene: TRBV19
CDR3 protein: CASSTVSGRAPGELFF
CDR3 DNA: TGTGCCAGTAGTACTGTAAGCGGGAGGGCCCCCGGGGAGCTGTTTTTT

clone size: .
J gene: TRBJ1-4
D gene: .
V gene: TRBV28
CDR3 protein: CASTNSRAGKLFF
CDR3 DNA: TGTGCCAGCACCAACTCCCGCGCAGGAAAACTGTTTTTT

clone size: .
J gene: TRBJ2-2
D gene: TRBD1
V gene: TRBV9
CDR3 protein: CASSVDRETPKGTGELFF
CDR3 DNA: TGTGCCAGCAGCGTCGACAGGGAAACTCCAAAGGGGACCGGGGAGCTGTTTTTT

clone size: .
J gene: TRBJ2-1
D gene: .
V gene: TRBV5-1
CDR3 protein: CASSLRGPSYNEQFF
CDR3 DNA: TGCGCCAGCAGCTTGCGGGGTCCGTCCTACAATGAGCAGTTCTTC

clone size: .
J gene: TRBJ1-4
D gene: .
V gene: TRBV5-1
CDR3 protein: CASSGTGATNEKLFF
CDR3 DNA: TGCGCCAGCAGCGGAACAGGTGCAACTAATGAAAAACTGTTTTTT

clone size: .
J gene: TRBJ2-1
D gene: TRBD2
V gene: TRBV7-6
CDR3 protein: CASRPRTSGSNEQFF
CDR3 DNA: TGTGCCAGCAGACCTAGGACTAGCGGGTCCAATGAGCAGTTCTTC

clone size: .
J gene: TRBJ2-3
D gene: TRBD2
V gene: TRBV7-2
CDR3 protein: CASSSSGASTDTQYF
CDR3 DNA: TGTGCCAGCAGCTCTAGCGGGGCTAGCACAGATACGCAGTATTTT

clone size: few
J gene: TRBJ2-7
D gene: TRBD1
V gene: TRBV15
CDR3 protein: CATSRTGSSYEQYF
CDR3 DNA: TGTGCCACCAGCAGGACAGGGTCGTCCTACGAGCAGTACTTC

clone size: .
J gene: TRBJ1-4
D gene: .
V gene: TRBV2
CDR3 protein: CASKGGAPNEKLFF
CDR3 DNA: TGTGCCAGCAAGGGGGGGGCCCCTAATGAAAAACTGTTTTTT

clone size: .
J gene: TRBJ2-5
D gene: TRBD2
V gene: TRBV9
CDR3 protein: CASSVGERGAWETQYF
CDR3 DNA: TGTGCCAGCAGCGTAGGCGAGCGGGGGGCGTGGGAGACCCAGTACTTC

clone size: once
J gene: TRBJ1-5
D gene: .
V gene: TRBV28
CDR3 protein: CASTEGGYQPQHF
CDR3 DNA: TGTGCCAGCACCGAGGGGGGGTATCAGCCCCAGCATTTT

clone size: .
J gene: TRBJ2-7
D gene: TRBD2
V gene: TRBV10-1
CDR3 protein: CASSETSGSYEQYF
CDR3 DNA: TGCGCCAGCAGTGAAACTAGCGGGTCCTACGAGCAGTACTTC

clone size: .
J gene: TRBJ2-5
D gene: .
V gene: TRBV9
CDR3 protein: CASSVGVRVEETQYF
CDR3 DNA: TGTGCCAGCAGCGTAGGGGTCAGGGTAGAAGAGACCCAGTACTTC

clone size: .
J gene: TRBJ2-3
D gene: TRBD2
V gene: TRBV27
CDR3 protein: CASIGEGGQYF
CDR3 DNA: TGTGCCAGCATTGGGGAGGGCGGGCAGTATTTT

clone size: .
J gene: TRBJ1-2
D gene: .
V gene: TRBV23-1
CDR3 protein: CASSLLGYTF
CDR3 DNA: TGCGCCAGCAGTCTGCTAGGCTACACCTTC

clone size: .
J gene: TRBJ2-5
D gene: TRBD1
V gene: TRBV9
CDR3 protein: CASSAGQGVGETQYF
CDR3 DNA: TGTGCCAGCAGCGCCGGACAGGGGGTAGGGGAGACCCAGTACTTC

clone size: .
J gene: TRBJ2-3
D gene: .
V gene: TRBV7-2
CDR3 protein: CASSLWARGGDTQYF
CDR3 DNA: TGTGCCAGCAGCTTATGGGCCAGGGGAGGGGATACGCAGTATTTT